These T cell receptor beta chains were read from a single sample in a study of blood T cell repertoires in COVID-19. The table came from immunoSEQ multiplex PCR; TCRdb's copy has only in-frame clones and leaves some out. The sample yields about 110,000 clones, 75% to 90% seen once. Sequences were obtained from peripheral blood. The receptor source for this set is a human donor in a cohort sampled during active COVID-19. CDR3s include the opening cysteine and the closing phenylalanine or tryptophan. The D gene is left open where the match is weak. Clone sizes are given selectively: once, few, many, or a class where the clone is expanded.

j_call clone_size d_call v_call cdr3_aa cdr3_nt
TRBJ1-2 NA NA TRBV19 CASRRDWATLYGYTF TGTGCCAGCCGGAGGGACTGGGCCACTCTCTATGGCTACACCTTC
TRBJ1-4 NA NA TRBV5-4 CASSEKRIGGKLFF TGTGCCAGCAGCGAGAAAAGGATAGGGGGAAAACTGTTTTTT
TRBJ1-2 NA TRBD1 TRBV4-1 CASSQETGQGRYGGYTF TGCGCCAGCAGCCAAGAAACGGGACAGGGGAGGTATGGGGGCTACACCTTC
TRBJ1-4 NA NA TRBV11-2 CASSQSASPTNEKLFF TGTGCCAGCAGCCAAAGCGCTTCACCAACTAATGAAAAACTGTTTTTT
TRBJ1-2 NA NA TRBV9 CASSVGLGTSYGYTF TGTGCCAGCAGCGTAGGATTAGGGACTAGTTATGGCTACACCTTC
TRBJ2-2 NA TRBD1 TRBV11-3 CASSLPWDRGLAGELFF TGTGCCAGCAGCTTACCGTGGGACAGGGGGCTTGCGGGGGAGCTGTTTTTT
TRBJ1-2 NA NA TRBV7-3 CASSSPGGGLTYGYTF TGTGCCAGCAGCTCCCCCGGCGGGGGACTAACTTATGGCTACACCTTC
TRBJ2-7 NA NA TRBV13 CASSRGASYEQYF TGTGCCAGCAGCCGGGGGGCCTCCTACGAGCAGTACTTC
TRBJ1-1 NA TRBD1 TRBV18 CASSLVGGQGAGTEAFF TGTGCCAGCTCCCTCGTAGGAGGACAGGGGGCCGGCACTGAAGCTTTCTTT
TRBJ1-2 NA TRBD1 TRBV28 CASSLPGTGVGYTF TGTGCCAGCAGTTTGCCTGGGACAGGGGTCGGCTACACCTTC
TRBJ2-7 NA TRBD1 TRBV7-9 CASSRDRGTYEQYF TGTGCCAGCAGCCGGGACAGGGGAACCTACGAGCAGTACTTC
TRBJ1-4 NA TRBD1 TRBV4-3 CASSPGQGGVGEKLFF TGCGCCAGCAGCCCGGGACAGGGGGGAGTAGGTGAAAAACTGTTTTTT
TRBJ1-3 NA NA TRBV7-4 CASTHGRGSGSGNTIYF TGTGCCAGCACCCACGGCCGAGGCAGCGGCTCTGGAAACACCATATATTTT
TRBJ1-5 NA NA TRBV7-8 CASSPGTLSNQPQHF TGTGCCAGCAGCCCTGGGACTCTTAGCAATCAGCCCCAGCATTTT
TRBJ2-7 NA NA TRBV4-3 CASSQDLAVSGYEQYF TGCGCCAGCAGCCAAGATCTGGCGGTCTCGGGCTACGAGCAGTACTTC
TRBJ1-1 once NA TRBV12-2 CASRLGVRAYLSNTEAFF TGTGCAAGTCGCTTAGGGGTGCGGGCCTACCTATCCAACACTGAAGCTTTCTTT
TRBJ1-5 NA NA TRBV4-3 CASSQGEGSHQPQHF TGCGCCAGCAGCCAAGGGGAGGGGTCCCATCAGCCCCAGCATTTT
TRBJ2-1 NA TRBD1 TRBV4-1 CASSQDLGTGANEQFF TGCGCCAGCAGCCAAGATTTGGGGACAGGGGCTAATGAGCAGTTCTTC
TRBJ2-5 NA NA TRBV11-3 CASSLSSIGETQYF TGTGCCAGCAGCTTAAGTAGTATCGGGGAGACCCAGTACTTC
TRBJ1-2 NA TRBD1 TRBV5-1 CASSGTGGNYGYTF TGCGCCAGCAGCGGGACAGGGGGCAACTATGGCTACACCTTC
TRBJ1-6 few NA TRBV3-1/TRBV3-2 CASSQPNRVSSPLHF TGTGCCAGCAGCCAACCTAACAGGGTTAGTTCACCCCTCCACTTT
TRBJ1-1 once NA TRBV5-1 CASSLAPTNTEAFF TGCGCCAGCAGCTTGGCACCGACTAACACTGAAGCTTTCTTT
TRBJ2-5 NA NA TRBV5-1 CASSLLSAGRGETQYF TGCGCCAGCAGCTTGCTCTCAGCGGGAAGGGGGGAGACCCAGTACTTC
TRBJ1-5 NA NA TRBV3-1/TRBV3-2 CASSLTQNQPQHF TGTGCCAGCAGCCTCACGCAGAATCAGCCCCAGCATTTT
TRBJ2-2 few NA TRBV5-1 CASSLERGTGTGELFF TGCGCCAGCAGCTTGGAGAGGGGGACGGGCACCGGGGAGCTGTTTTTT
TRBJ1-6 NA NA TRBV6-6 CASVTGYNSPLHF TGTGCCAGCGTCACAGGTTATAATTCACCCCTCCACTTT
TRBJ1-2 NA TRBD1 TRBV6-2/TRBV6-3 CASSSTRTGAGYTF TGTGCCAGCAGTTCAACACGGACAGGTGCGGGCTACACCTTC
TRBJ2-5 NA NA TRBV2 CASSEDRAQETQYF TGTGCCAGCAGTGAGGACAGAGCTCAAGAGACCCAGTACTTC
TRBJ2-5 once NA TRBV19 CASSMAGRETQYF TGTGCCAGTAGTATGGCAGGGAGGGAGACCCAGTACTTC
TRBJ2-6 NA TRBD1 TRBV5-1 CASRYPPGQVSSGANVLTF TGCGCCAGCAGGTACCCGCCGGGACAGGTTTCCTCTGGGGCCAACGTCCTGACTTTC
TRBJ2-7 NA TRBD2 TRBV7-2 CASSLDIAGSKQYF TGTGCCAGCAGCTTAGATATAGCGGGATCCAAGCAGTACTTC
TRBJ2-3 NA TRBD2 TRBV7-2 CASSLGGAGGPLDTQYF TGTGCCAGCAGCTTAGGGGGAGCGGGAGGGCCGCTAGATACGCAGTATTTT
TRBJ2-1 NA NA TRBV7-8 CASILDRHNEQFF TGTGCCAGTATTCTAGACAGACACAATGAGCAGTTCTTC
TRBJ1-2 few TRBD1 TRBV3-1/TRBV3-2 CASSQTGTVLRGYTF TGTGCCAGCAGCCAGACCGGGACAGTGCTTCGTGGCTACACCTTC
TRBJ2-7 NA TRBD1 TRBV23-1 CASSQIQGASYEQYF TGCGCCAGCAGTCAAATCCAGGGGGCCTCCTACGAGCAGTACTTC
TRBJ2-7 NA NA TRBV6-5 CASNSYEQYF TGTGCCAGTAACTCCTACGAGCAGTACTTC
TRBJ2-5 NA TRBD2 TRBV7-6 CASRLAGETQYF TGTGCCAGCAGACTAGCGGGAGAGACCCAGTACTTC
TRBJ1-2 NA NA TRBV10-2 CASSETAAGGYTF TGCGCCAGCAGTGAGACTGCCGCTGGTGGCTACACCTTC
TRBJ1-5 NA TRBD1 TRBV19 CASSLRDRGGQPQHF TGTGCCAGTAGTCTCCGGGACAGGGGCGGACAGCCCCAGCATTTT
TRBJ1-2 NA NA TRBV28 CASSTTGGGYGYTF TGTGCCAGCAGCACCACTGGAGGAGGCTATGGCTACACCTTC
TRBJ2-1 NA TRBD2 TRBV10-3 CAISERGSGSVGNEQFF TGTGCCATCAGTGAGCGCGGTAGCGGGAGTGTCGGCAATGAGCAGTTCTTC
TRBJ1-2 NA TRBD1 TRBV6-5 CASRETGGPSYGYTF TGTGCCAGCAGGGAGACAGGGGGCCCCTCCTATGGCTACACCTTC
TRBJ1-4 few NA TRBV18 CASSILPGLRGEKLFF TGTGCCAGCTCAATACTTCCGGGACTGCGGGGGGAAAAACTGTTTTTT
TRBJ2-5 NA TRBD2 TRBV7-3 CASSQSGGREETQYF TGTGCCAGCAGCCAGTCGGGGGGGCGCGAGGAGACCCAGTACTTC
TRBJ1-6 NA NA TRBV27 CASRGGLGSNSPLHF TGTGCCAGCAGGGGGGGGTTAGGGAGTAATTCACCCCTCCACTTT
TRBJ2-3 NA TRBD1 TRBV7-3 CASSFRGGQGLDF TGTGCCAGCAGCTTCAGAGGGGGACAGGGGTTGGATTTT
TRBJ2-3 NA TRBD2 TRBV18 CASSPGTSGITDTQYF TGTGCCAGCTCACCCGGGACTAGCGGGATCACAGATACGCAGTATTTT
TRBJ2-7 NA TRBD1 TRBV28 CASSYPGQGLKSSYEQYF TGTGCCAGCAGCTACCCGGGACAGGGACTAAAAAGCTCCTACGAGCAGTACTTC
TRBJ2-2 NA TRBD1 TRBV5-5 CASFRDRGRNTGELFF TGTGCCAGTTTCCGGGACAGGGGGCGGAATACCGGGGAGCTGTTTTTT
TRBJ1-3 NA TRBD1 TRBV9 CASSVTTPGTGGGNTIYF TGTGCCAGCAGCGTAACTACGCCCGGGACAGGGGGTGGAAACACCATATATTTT
TRBJ1-2 NA NA TRBV5-6 CASSFIRLRYTF TGTGCCAGCAGCTTTATCCGACTCCGCTACACCTTC
TRBJ2-5 NA NA TRBV21-1 CASSPTSGGNQETQYF TGTGCCAGCAGCCCGACTAGCGGGGGGAACCAAGAGACCCAGTACTTC
TRBJ1-1 NA TRBD1 TRBV18 CASSPLGTAETEAFF TGTGCCAGCTCACCACTGGGGACAGCAGAAACTGAAGCTTTCTTT
TRBJ2-1 NA TRBD2 TRBV24-1 CATSDLRDGGSYNEQFF TGTGCCACCAGTGATTTGCGGGACGGGGGGTCCTACAATGAGCAGTTCTTC
TRBJ2-5 NA NA TRBV5-5 CASSGGQLKETQYF TGTGCCAGCAGCGGAGGACAGCTGAAAGAGACCCAGTACTTC